Below are 19 T cell receptor beta chains sequenced from a single sample in a study of T cells in Graves' hyperthyroidism and ophthalmopathy. RNA transcripts gave rise to amplified TCR beta CDR3 regions. The TCR CDR3 first-round RT-PCR relied on the HTBI primer set. A single record per CDR3 protein comes from TCRdb applying MiXCR to the multiplex PCR reads. The sample gives about 610,000 distinct CDR3 sequences, approximately 16% of which show up once; 2.5% to 4% is in the top ten. Sequencing used blood. Source of these receptors: a woman aged 40 to 55 with Graves' ophthalmopathy.

In its sample, this clonotype was seen many times. The V call is TRBV20-1, the J call TRBJ2-5; either TRBD1 or TRBD2 may supply D (5 bases each). Trimming removed 6 bases from V and 7 bases from J, with 12 bases in between. CDR3 length equals 11 residues. Looked up from germline, CDR1 is DFQATT and CDR2 is SNEGSKA (reference sequence). Here the CDR3 reads CSALRGGTQYF. The CDR3 bases are TGCAGTGCCCTCCGTGGGGGGACCCAGTACTTC.

This clonotype was seen only a few times. The rearrangement joins TRBV28 to TRBJ2-7; D gene ambiguous. The germline V gene encodes CDR1 MDHEN and CDR2 SYDVKM. V shed 3 bases and J shed 3 bases, with 9 bases lying between them. CDR3 length equals 13 residues. As DNA, the CDR3 is TGTGCCAGCAGTTTCTCTAACAGCTACGAGCAGTACTTC. Amino acids: CASSFSNSYEQYF.

In its sample, this clonotype was seen many times. This chain links TRBV28 with TRBJ1-5; perhaps TRBD1 as D (5 bases). V lost 5 bases, J lost 3 bases, and 14 bases lay in between. The CDR3 is 15 amino acids. Germline-derived CDR1 and CDR2 are MDHEN and SYDVKM. In nucleotides, the CDR3 is TGTGCCAGCAGTACCACAGACAGAGTCAATCAGCCCCAGCATTTT. It encodes CASSTTDRVNQPQHF.

This clonotype occurred many times. The genes are TRBV30 and TRBJ1-3; 7 bases line up with TRBD1. The J segment lost 3 bases and the V segment lost 0 bases, leaving 2 bases of the junction unmatched. The germline V gene encodes CDR1 GTSNPN and CDR2 SVGIG (reference sequence). CDR3 size: 14 residues. The DNA of the CDR3 is TGTGCCTGGAGTGTAGGGGGCGGTGGAAACACCATATATTTT. Its translation: CAWSVGGGGNTIYF. Full variable domain (rest looked up from reference TRBV30 and TRBJ1-3): SQTIHQWPATLVQPVGSPLSLECTVEGTSNPNLYWYRQAAGRGLQLLFYSVGIGQISSEVPQNLSASRPQDRQFILSSKKLLLSDSGFYLCAWSVGGGGNTIYFGEGSWLTVV.

The V and J genes are TRBV12-3 or TRBV12-4 and TRBJ2-2; the D is unclear. The CDR3 sequence is 13 residues long. Trimming took off 2 bases at V and 10 bases at J, with 11 bases between the two ends. The CDR3 loop reads CASSLKEFAELFF. In DNA form, the CDR3 reads TGTGCCAGCAGTTTAAAGGAGTTTGCGGAGCTGTTTTTT.

This clonotype was seen only a few times. The rearrangement joins TRBV9 to TRBJ2-1; 9 positions match TRBD2. This CDR3 contains 16 residues. Germline CDR1 SGDLS, CDR2 YYNGEE. V shed 4 bases, J shed 6 bases, and the junction held 11 bases outside the gene matches. The CDR3 coding sequence is TGTGCCAGCAGCCCGGGGGGGGGACTAGCCGTCAATGAGCAGTTCTTC. It is translated as CASSPGGGLAVNEQFF.

V is TRBV7-9 and J is TRBJ2-1; 7 bases agree with TRBD2. V lost 1 base, J lost 5 bases, and 14 bases stayed unmatched. Germline values: CDR1 SEHNR, CDR2 FQNEAQ (reference sequence). The CDR3 sequence is 18 residues long. In DNA form, the CDR3 reads TGTGCCAGCAGCTTAGGTCGCCTACGTACTAGCGATCACAATGAGCAGTTCTTC. It yields the protein CASSLGRLRTSDHNEQFF.

The rearrangement links TRBV29-1 to TRBJ1-2, with 9 bases identical to TRBD1. CDR3 size: 14 residues. Germline V gene sequence: CDR1 SQVTM, CDR2 ANQGSEA. V shed 4 bases and J 4 bases; nucleotides not matched to a gene: 7. CDR3 nucleotides: TGCAGCGTTGGGGAGGGACAGGGACTCTATGGCTACACCTTC. Translation gives CSVGEGQGLYGYTF.

The gene calls are TRBV2 and TRBJ1-3; 7 bases map to TRBD1. Trimming took 8 bases from V and 4 from J; bases not matched to a gene: 8. The CDR3 runs 14 residues. Germline CDR1 reads SNHLY; CDR2 reads FYNNEI. CDR3 loop: CASHSGGFGNTIYF. DNA for the CDR3: TGTGCCAGCCACTCAGGGGGTTTCGGAAACACCATATATTTT.

In this sample, this clonotype turned up a few times. The gene calls are TRBV3-1 and TRBJ2-1, with TRBD2 matching 9 bases. The CDR3 consists of 18 residues. The germline CDR1 and CDR2 sequences are LGHDT and YNNKEL (reference sequence). J lost 4 bases, V lost 2 bases, and 12 bases had no gene match. DNA for the CDR3: TGTGCCAGCAGCCAAAAGACGGGGTATAGCGGGGGATACAATGAGCAGTTCTTC. Its protein product is CASSQKTGYSGGYNEQFF.

In its sample, this clonotype was seen many times. The rearrangement links TRBV11-3 to TRBJ1-1; 10 bases agree with TRBD1. The CDR3 extends over 17 amino acids. CDR1 and CDR2 from the germline V gene are SGHNT and YENEEA. Trimming at V came to 5 bases and at J to 0 bases, leaving 9 bases not matched to a gene. The CDR3 region is CASSVVGTGVMNTEAFF. The DNA for the CDR3 is TGTGCCAGCAGCGTTGTAGGGACAGGGGTAATGAACACTGAAGCTTTCTTT.

This clonotype was seen at least ten times. This sequence joins TRBV20-1 and TRBJ2-5, with 7 bases fitting TRBD2. Looked up from germline, CDR1 is DFQATT and CDR2 is SNEGSKA (reference sequence). Trimming took 1 base from V and 5 from J; bases not matched to a gene: 7. CDR3 length: 14 amino acids. For the CDR3, the DNA is TGCAGTGCTAGAGCGTTAGCGGGCTTGGAGACCCAGTACTTC. Translated, it gives CSARALAGLETQYF.

The sample holds many counts of this clonotype. As DNA, the CDR3 is TGTGCCAGCAGCCCTCATCAGGGTGAAGCTTTCTTT. This encodes CASSPHQGEAFF. The V call is TRBV7-9, the J call TRBJ1-1; a possible D gene is TRBD1 (5 bases). Trimming removed 5 bases from V and 7 bases from J, with 11 bases in between. The V gene's germline CDR1 is SEHNR and CDR2 FQNEAQ (reference sequence). The CDR3 contains 12 residues.

This clonotype was seen at least ten times. DNA for the CDR3: TGTGCCAGCAGTGGGGGAGCGAACACTGAAGCTTTCTTT. It yields the protein CASSGGANTEAFF. The chain uses TRBV6-1 and TRBJ1-1; D is uncertain. CDR3 size: 13 residues. CDR1 and CDR2 (germline): MNHNS, SASEGT. The germline V and J ends were trimmed by 4 bases and 1 base, with 7 bases remaining between them.

Ten or more counts support this clonotype. The rearrangement uses TRBV27 and TRBJ2-7; TRBD2 agrees at 13 bases. Losses at the gene ends were 5 bases for V and 7 bases for J; bases not matched to a gene: 5. This CDR3 region has 14 residues. Germline CDR1 and CDR2: MNHEY and SMNVEV (reference sequence). The CDR3 DNA follows: TGTGCCAGCAGTCGACTAGCGGGAGGCTGGGAGCAGTACTTC. Translation: CASSRLAGGWEQYF.

This clonotype was seen ten or more times. The rearrangement joins TRBV7-8 to TRBJ2-1, with TRBD1 matching 11 bases. The CDR3 has 15 amino acids. J lost 4 bases, V lost 1 base, and 0 bases had no gene match. The V gene's germline CDR1 is SGHVS and CDR2 FQNEAQ. The CDR3 here is CASSLGDRGYNEQFF. CDR3 DNA sequence: TGTGCCAGCAGCTTAGGGGACAGGGGGTACAATGAGCAGTTCTTC.

This clonotype was seen more than once but under ten times. The chain joins TRBV2 to TRBJ2-2; D possibly corresponds to TRBD1 (6 bases). V was trimmed by 5 bases and J by 5 bases, leaving 9 bases between them. The length of the CDR3 is 13 residues. CDR1 and CDR2 (germline): SNHLY, FYNNEI. The CDR3 region has the DNA TGTGCCAGCAGTAAACAGGGAACCGGGGAGCTGTTTTTT. This gives the protein CASSKQGTGELFF.

The chain carries TRBV19 and TRBJ1-5; D ambiguous. V lost 3 bases and J 7 bases, leaving 10 bases between the germline ends. Germline-derived CDR1 and CDR2 are LNHDA and SQIVND (reference sequence). The CDR3 spans 13 residues. The CDR3 region is CASSIGDRQPQHF. CDR3 nucleotide sequence: TGTGCCAGTAGTATCGGGGATCGACAGCCCCAGCATTTT.

This clonotype was counted at least ten times. The chain has TRBV2 and TRBJ2-3; a possible D gene is TRBD2 (6 bases). The CDR3 is 16 amino acids. Germline CDR1 SNHLY, CDR2 FYNNEI. The V and J ends lost 6 bases and 2 bases respectively, with 18 bases between them. The CDR3: CASRWIAAGPTDTQYF. The CDR3 nucleotides read TGTGCCAGCAGATGGATAGCGGCGGGGCCCACAGATACGCAGTATTTT.